This T cell receptor beta chain was identified during a study of glioma-infiltrating T cells. Findings of the study overall: Non-neoplastic patients had below-expected tissue-blood divergence, while all gliomas exceeded expectation. Tissue and blood shared very few CDR3 sequences.

The V and J ends lost 8 bases and 14 bases, in that order; junction bases with no gene match: 18. There are 14 residues in the CDR3. Germline V gene lookup returns CDR1 MNHNY and CDR2 SVGAGI (reference sequence). The iRepertoire nested amplicon-rescue multiplex PCR amplified TCR alpha and beta CDR3s from RNA. For one-step reverse transcription and amplification, 100-400 ng of tissue mRNA or PBMC total RNA was used. A single record per CDR3 protein comes from TCRdb applying MiXCR to the multiplex PCR reads. The data contain some 150,000 distinct CDR3 sequences, 35% to 50% of them seen just once; the ten biggest clones take up around 20%. With regard to this clonotype: Its antigen is as yet unknown.

Sequenced: glioma tissue, nonneoplastic brain tissue, or PBMCs (not recorded which). V usage is TRBV6-6 and J usage is TRBJ1-2; TRBD1 matches 9 bases. The clonotype originates from a human donor with low-grade glioma or glioblastoma, undergoing nonglioma brain surgery, or in good health (not recorded which). CDR3 sequence: CASREPGTGLRETF. For the CDR3, the DNA is TGTGCCAGCCGAGAGCCAGGGACAGGGCTGAGGGAGACCTTC.